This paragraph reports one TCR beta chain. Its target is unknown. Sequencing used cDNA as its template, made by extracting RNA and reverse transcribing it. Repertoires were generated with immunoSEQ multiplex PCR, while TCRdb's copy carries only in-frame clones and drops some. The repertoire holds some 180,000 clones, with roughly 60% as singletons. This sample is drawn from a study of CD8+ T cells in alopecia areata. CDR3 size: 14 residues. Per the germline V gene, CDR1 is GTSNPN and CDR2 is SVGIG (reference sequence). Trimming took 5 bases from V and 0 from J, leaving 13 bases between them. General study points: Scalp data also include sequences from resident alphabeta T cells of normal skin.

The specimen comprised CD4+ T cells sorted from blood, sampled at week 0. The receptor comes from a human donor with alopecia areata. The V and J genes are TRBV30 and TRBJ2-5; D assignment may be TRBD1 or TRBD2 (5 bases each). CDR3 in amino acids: CAWGGWGNQETQYF. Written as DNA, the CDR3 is TGTGCCTGGGGGGGATGGGGTAACCAAGAGACCCAGTACTTC. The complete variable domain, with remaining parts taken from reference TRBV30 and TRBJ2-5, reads SQTIHQWPATLVQPVGSPLSLECTVEGTSNPNLYWYRQAAGRGLQLLFYSVGIGQISSEVPQNLSASRPQDRQFILSSKKLLLSDSGFYLCAWGGWGNQETQYFGPGTRLLVL.